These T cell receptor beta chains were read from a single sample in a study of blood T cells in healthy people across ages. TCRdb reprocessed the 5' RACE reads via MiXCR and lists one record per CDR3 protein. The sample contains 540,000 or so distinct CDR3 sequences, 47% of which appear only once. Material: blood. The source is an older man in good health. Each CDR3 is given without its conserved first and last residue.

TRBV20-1 SAHHLTSPATDTQY
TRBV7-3 ASSLTMGLAGPTDTQY
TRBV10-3 AITALAGETQY
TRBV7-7 ASSPWGSSYNELF
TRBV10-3 AISPGGPLYEQF
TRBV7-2 ASSFERRVNEKLF
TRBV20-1 SARGDLGGYGYT
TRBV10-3 AISERRGFQETQY
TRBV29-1 SALNQGATEAF
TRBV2 ASSQYGNTEAF